These 3 T cell receptor beta chains were sequenced from one sample in a study of cytomegalovirus exposure and HLA in healthy donors. The primer mix had 60 Vbeta and 13 Jbeta primers. The protocol was immunoSEQ multiplex PCR, while the TCRdb copy is restricted to in-frame clones and leaves out a portion. The sample yields over 150,000 clones, 82% seen once. The specimen was PBMCs. These receptor sequences come from a boy aged 2 to 10 in good health and CMV-seronegative.

This chain uses TRBV20-1 with TRBJ1-2; D gene uncertain. Germline loops: CDR1 DFQATT, CDR2 SNEGSKA (reference sequence). The CDR3 totals 11 residues. Between the trimmed V and J ends, which lost 6 bases and 9 bases, there was a span of 14 bases. The CDR3 nucleotides read TGCAGTGCCACGAAGCAGGTGCGCTACACCTTC. It codes for CSATKQVRYTF.

The table lists this clone with a few counts. This chain uses TRBV30 with TRBJ1-2; no clear D. Looked up from germline, CDR1 is GTSNPN and CDR2 is SVGIG (reference sequence). The CDR3 has 16 amino acids. Trimming took off 3 bases at V and 5 bases at J, with 22 bases between the two ends. The CDR3 loop is CAWSPEEEAPFYGYTF. CDR3 DNA sequence: TGTGCCTGGAGCCCTGAGGAGGAGGCTCCATTTTATGGCTACACCTTC.

This CDR3 reads CASKGTANTGELFF. For the CDR3, the DNA is TGTGCCAGCAAAGGGACTGCGAACACCGGGGAGCTGTTTTTT. The rearrangement links TRBV9 to TRBJ2-2; D may be TRBD2 (6 bases). V lost 6 bases and J lost 0, with 9 bases in between. CDR3 length equals 14 residues. In germline, CDR1 is SGDLS, CDR2 YYNGEE.